This entry features one T cell receptor beta chain sequence. Its target is not known. The CDR3 is 13 amino acids. With 3 bases removed from V and 6 bases from J, the gap between germline ends came to 11 bases. From germline, CDR1 is SQVTM and CDR2 ANQGSEA. The data derive from a study of cytomegalovirus exposure and HLA in healthy donors. Notes on the study in general: Reported performance of the classifier showed diagnosis of cytomegalovirus status with high specificity and sensitivity. A list of approximately 160 TCR beta chains associated with cytomegalovirus was given.

The method was immunoSEQ multiplex PCR; TCRdb's version includes in-frame clones alone and lacks a portion of them. In the table there are about 330,000 clones, roughly 90% of which are singletons. The receptor was derived from a woman in her twenties or thirties in good health and CMV-seropositive. The chain uses TRBV29-1 and TRBJ1-4, with a possible D match to TRBD1 (5 bases). Sequencing was carried out using PBMCs. CDR3 nucleotide sequence: TGCAGCGTTGACATAGGGGCCGATGAAAAACTGTTTTTT. Amino acids: CSVDIGADEKLFF.